This T cell receptor beta chain came from a study of beta chain features in type 1 diabetes. The study's findings and limits: Fewer junction insertions and more nucleotide deletions appeared in type 1 diabetes patients.

In regard to this clone: The antigen is not known.

The isolated RNA, all of it, was reverse transcribed, so expressed TCRB transcripts were what got sequenced. Produced via immunoSEQ multiplex PCR; TCRdb's table is partial and in-frame only. The sample consists of roughly 310,000 clones, 11% of them appearing once. Germline V CDR1 and CDR2: LNHDA, SQIVND (reference sequence). J gave up 7 bases and V 6 bases, and 10 bases lay outside the gene matches. CDR3 length: 15 amino acids. The TCR sequence derives from a woman aged 25-40 years in good health. This rearrangement joins TRBV19 to TRBJ2-2; 8 nucleotides align to TRBD1. Sequencing used naive CD4+ T cells from blood. CDR3 loop: CASSPQDRAGGELFF. CDR3 nucleotides: TGTGCCAGTAGCCCTCAGGACAGGGCCGGCGGGGAGCTGTTTTTT. The full variable domain, with the rest looked up from reference TRBV19 and TRBJ2-2, is DGGITQSPKYLFRKEGQNVTLSCEQNLNHDAMYWYRQDPGQGLRLIYYSQIVNDFQKGDIAEGYSVSREKKESFPLTVTSAQKNPTAFYLCASSPQDRAGGELFFGEGSRLTVL.